A single sample is the source of the 3 T cell receptor beta chains below, sequenced in a study of blood T cell repertoires in COVID-19. Profiling relied on immunoSEQ multiplex PCR, and the TCRdb table lists in-frame clones only, not all of them. The table has around 200,000 clones, roughly 77% seen once. Sequencing was done on a sample of peripheral blood. The receptors were sampled from a woman between 40 and 50 years old with COVID-19, enrolled during active disease.

The chain recombines TRBV6-4 with TRBJ1-3, with a possible D match to TRBD1 (5 bases). This CDR3 is built from 12 residues. Trimming removed 4 bases from V and 9 bases from J, with 10 bases in between. Germline CDR1 is MRHNA and CDR2 is SNTAGT. The CDR3 DNA is TGTGCCAGCAGTGGATGGGGCAGCACCATATATTTT. It codes for CASSGWGSTIYF.

This clone was detected only a few times. This chain uses TRBV19 with TRBJ1-1; 7 bases fit TRBD1. The CDR3 covers 15 residues. Germline CDR1 reads LNHDA; CDR2 reads SQIVND (reference sequence). V lost 6 bases to trimming and J lost 1 base; unmatched junction nucleotides: 8. The CDR3 sequence: CASRLFAGGNTEAFF. DNA of the CDR3: TGTGCCAGTAGATTGTTTGCAGGGGGGAACACTGAAGCTTTCTTT.

V usage is TRBV5-1 and J usage is TRBJ2-1, with D unresolved. The length of the CDR3 is 12 residues. V dropped 2 bases and J dropped 5 bases, with 5 bases sitting between them. The V gene's germline CDR1 is SGHRS and CDR2 YFSETQ. CDR3 protein: CASSFADNEQFF. CDR3 sequence (DNA): TGCGCCAGCAGCTTTGCGGACAATGAGCAGTTCTTC.